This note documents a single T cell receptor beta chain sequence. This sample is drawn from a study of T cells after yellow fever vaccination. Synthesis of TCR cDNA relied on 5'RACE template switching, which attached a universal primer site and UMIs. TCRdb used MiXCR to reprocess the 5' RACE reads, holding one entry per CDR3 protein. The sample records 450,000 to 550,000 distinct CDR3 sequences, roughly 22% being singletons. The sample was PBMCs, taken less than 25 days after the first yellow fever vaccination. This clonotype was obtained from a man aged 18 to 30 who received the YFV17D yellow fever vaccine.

The CDR3 DNA sequence: TGCAGTGCCGAGCACGGGACAGGGCAGGATGAGCAGTTCTTC. As protein: CSAEHGTGQDEQFF. The chain recombines TRBV20-1 with TRBJ2-1, with TRBD1 identical over 9 bases. The CDR3 totals 14 residues. Germline trimming cut 6 bases from V and 8 bases from J; bases unmatched to any gene: 11. Germline assignment: CDR1 DFQATT and CDR2 SNEGSKA (reference sequence).